The TCR beta chain described here comes from a study of identical twins. The authors used template switching to add a universal primer site and gave cDNA unique molecular identifiers. MiXCR, applied by TCRdb to the 5' RACE reads, yields one record per CDR3 protein. The sample carries approximately 530,000 distinct CDR3 sequences, around 24% recorded once. Healthy Caucasians were all of the donors. Trimming removed 8 bases from V and 3 bases from J, with 11 bases in between. Germline-derived CDR1 and CDR2 are MNHNS and SASEGT. The CDR3 is 14 residues long. Study results and limitations: Potential partial confounding of zero-insertion analyses by invariant MAIT and iNKT cells was noted. Out-of-frame TCR alpha sharing in monozygotic twins exceeded recombination model predictions.

Comment on this clonotype: Its antigen remains unknown.

These data were likewise used in another study, on yellow fever vaccine responses in identical twins.

The rearrangement uses TRBV6-1 and TRBJ1-6; D unresolved. This clonotype was obtained from a woman aged 18-35 years in good health. The sequenced material came from CD4+ T cells sorted from blood. The CDR3 DNA follows: TGTGCCAGCTCCATCCGGGACTATAATTCACCCCTCCACTTT. Its translation is CASSIRDYNSPLHF.